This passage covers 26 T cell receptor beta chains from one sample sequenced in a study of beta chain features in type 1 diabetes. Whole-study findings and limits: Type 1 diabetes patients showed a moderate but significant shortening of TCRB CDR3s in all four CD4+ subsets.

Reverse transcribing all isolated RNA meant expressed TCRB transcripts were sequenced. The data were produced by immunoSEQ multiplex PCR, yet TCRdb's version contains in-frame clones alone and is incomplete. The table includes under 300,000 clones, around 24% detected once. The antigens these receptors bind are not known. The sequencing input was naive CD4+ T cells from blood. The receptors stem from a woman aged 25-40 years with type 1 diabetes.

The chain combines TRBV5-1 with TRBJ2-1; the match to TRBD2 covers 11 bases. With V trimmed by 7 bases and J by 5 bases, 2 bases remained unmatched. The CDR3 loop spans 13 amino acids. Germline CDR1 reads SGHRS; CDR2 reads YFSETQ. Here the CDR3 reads CASGTSGNNEQFF. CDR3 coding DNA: TGCGCCAGCGGGACTAGCGGAAACAATGAGCAGTTCTTC. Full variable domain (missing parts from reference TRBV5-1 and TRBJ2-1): KAGVTQTPRYLIKTRGQQVTLSCSPISGHRSVSWYQQTPGQGLQFLFEYFSETQRNKGNFPGRFSGRQFSNSRSEMNVSTLELGDSALYLCASGTSGNNEQFFGPGTRLTVL.

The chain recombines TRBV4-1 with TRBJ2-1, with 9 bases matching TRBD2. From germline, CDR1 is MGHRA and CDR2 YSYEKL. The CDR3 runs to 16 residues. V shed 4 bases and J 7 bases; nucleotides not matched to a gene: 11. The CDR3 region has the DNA TGCGCCAGCAGCCCGGAGGGCGGGAGGGGGGGTAATGAGCAGTTCTTC. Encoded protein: CASSPEGGRGGNEQFF.

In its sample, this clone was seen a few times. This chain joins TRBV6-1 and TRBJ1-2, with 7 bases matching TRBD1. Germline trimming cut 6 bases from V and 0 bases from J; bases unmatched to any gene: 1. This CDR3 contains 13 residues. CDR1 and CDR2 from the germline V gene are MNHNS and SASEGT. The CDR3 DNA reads TGTGCCAGCAGAGGACAGGCTAACTATGGCTACACCTTC. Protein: CASRGQANYGYTF.

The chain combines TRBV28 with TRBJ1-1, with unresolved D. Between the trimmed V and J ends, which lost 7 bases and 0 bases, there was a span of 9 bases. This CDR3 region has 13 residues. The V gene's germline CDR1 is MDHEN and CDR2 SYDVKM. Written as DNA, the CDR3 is TGTGCCAGCATCCAAACTATGAACACTGAAGCTTTCTTT. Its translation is CASIQTMNTEAFF. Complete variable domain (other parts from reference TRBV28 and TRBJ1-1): DVKVTQSSRYLVKRTGEKVFLECVQDMDHENMFWYRQDPGLGLRLIYFSYDVKMKEKGDIPEGYSVSREKKERFSLILESASTNQTSMYLCASIQTMNTEAFFGQGTRLTVV.

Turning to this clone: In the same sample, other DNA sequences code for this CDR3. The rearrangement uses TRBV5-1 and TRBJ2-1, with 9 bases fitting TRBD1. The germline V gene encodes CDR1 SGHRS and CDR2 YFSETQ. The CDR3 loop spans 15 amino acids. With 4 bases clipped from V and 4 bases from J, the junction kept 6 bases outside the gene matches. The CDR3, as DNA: TGCGCCAGCAGCGATCCGGGACAGGGTTACAATGAGCAGTTCTTC. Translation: CASSDPGQGYNEQFF.

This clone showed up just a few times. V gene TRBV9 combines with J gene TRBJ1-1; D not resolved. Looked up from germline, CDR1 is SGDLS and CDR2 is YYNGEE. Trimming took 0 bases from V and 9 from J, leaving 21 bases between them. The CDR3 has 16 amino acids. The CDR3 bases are TGTGCCAGCAGCGTAGCTAACGACGGCGGGCAGACCCAAGCTTTCTTT. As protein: CASSVANDGGQTQAFF.

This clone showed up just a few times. CDR3 region: CASSRRLDNEQFF. The CDR3 region has the DNA TGTGCCAGCAGCAGACGACTAGACAATGAGCAGTTCTTC. The chain carries TRBV7-8 and TRBJ2-1, with D perhaps TRBD2 (6 bases). This CDR3 has 13 amino acids. Germline CDR1 and CDR2: SGHVS and FQNEAQ. V lost 5 bases to trimming and J lost 5 bases, with 10 bases between them.

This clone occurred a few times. The CDR3, as DNA: TGTGCCAGCAGTTCTACCTACACGGCGGCGAACTTCTTT. Translation: CASSSTYTAANFF. This chain connects TRBV28 to TRBJ1-1; D uncertain. The germline CDR1 and CDR2 sequences are MDHEN and SYDVKM. The CDR3 extends over 13 amino acids. The germline V and J ends were trimmed by 4 bases and 14 bases, with 20 bases remaining between them.

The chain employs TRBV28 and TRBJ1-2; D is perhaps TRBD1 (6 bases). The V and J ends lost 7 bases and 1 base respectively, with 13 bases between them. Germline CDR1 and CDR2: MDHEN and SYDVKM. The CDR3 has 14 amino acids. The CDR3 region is CASTGGAGNYGYTF. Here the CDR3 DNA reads TGTGCCAGCACGGGGGGCGCGGGTAACTATGGCTACACCTTC.

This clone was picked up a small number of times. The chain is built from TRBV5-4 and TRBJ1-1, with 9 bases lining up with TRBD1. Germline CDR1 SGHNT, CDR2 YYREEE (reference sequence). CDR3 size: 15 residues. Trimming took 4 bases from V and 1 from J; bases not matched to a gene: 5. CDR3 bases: TGTGCCAGCAGCCCCGGGACAGGGCGGAACACTGAAGCTTTCTTT. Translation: CASSPGTGRNTEAFF.

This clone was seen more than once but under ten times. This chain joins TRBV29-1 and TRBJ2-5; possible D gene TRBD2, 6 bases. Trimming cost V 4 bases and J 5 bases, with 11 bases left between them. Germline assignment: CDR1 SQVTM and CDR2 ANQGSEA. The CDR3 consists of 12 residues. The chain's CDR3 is CSVVAGRETQYF. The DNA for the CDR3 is TGCAGCGTTGTGGCGGGAAGGGAGACCCAGTACTTC. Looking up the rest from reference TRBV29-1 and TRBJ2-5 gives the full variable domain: SAVISQKPSRDICQRGTSLTIQCQVDSQVTMMFWYRQQPGQSLTLIATANQGSEATYESGFVIDKFPISRPNLTFSTLTVSNMSPEDSSIYLCSVVAGRETQYFGPGTRLLVL.

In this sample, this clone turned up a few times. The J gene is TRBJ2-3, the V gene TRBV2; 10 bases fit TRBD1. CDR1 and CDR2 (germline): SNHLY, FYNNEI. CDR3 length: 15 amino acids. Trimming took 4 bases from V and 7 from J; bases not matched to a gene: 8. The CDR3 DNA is TGTGCCAGCAGTGCCCCGACAGGGGGCACGAATACGCAGTATTTT. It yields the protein CASSAPTGGTNTQYF.

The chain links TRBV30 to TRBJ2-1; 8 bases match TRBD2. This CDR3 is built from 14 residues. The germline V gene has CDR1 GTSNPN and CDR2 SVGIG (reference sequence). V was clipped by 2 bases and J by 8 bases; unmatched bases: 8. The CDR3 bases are TGTGCCTGGAGTCTAGCGGGTCCAATTGATGAGCAGTTCTTC. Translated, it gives CAWSLAGPIDEQFF.

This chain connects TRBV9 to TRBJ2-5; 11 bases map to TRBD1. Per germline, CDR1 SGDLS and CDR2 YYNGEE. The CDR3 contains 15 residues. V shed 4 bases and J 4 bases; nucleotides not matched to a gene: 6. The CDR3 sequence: CASSTAGTGGETQYF. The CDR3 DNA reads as TGTGCCAGCAGCACCGCCGGGACAGGGGGAGAGACCCAGTACTTC.

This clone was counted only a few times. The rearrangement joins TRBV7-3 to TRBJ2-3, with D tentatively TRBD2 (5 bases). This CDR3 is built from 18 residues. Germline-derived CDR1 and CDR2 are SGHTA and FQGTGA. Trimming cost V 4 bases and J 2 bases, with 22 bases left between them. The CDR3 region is CASSSRWGSGGHTDTQYF. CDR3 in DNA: TGTGCCAGCAGCTCCCGTTGGGGAAGCGGAGGCCACACAGATACGCAGTATTTT.

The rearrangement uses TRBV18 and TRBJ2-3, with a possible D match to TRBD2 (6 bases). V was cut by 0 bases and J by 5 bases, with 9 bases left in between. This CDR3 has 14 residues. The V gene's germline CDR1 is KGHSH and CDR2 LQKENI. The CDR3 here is CASSPPTSRDTQYF. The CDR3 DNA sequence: TGTGCCAGCTCACCACCGACTAGTCGAGATACGCAGTATTTT.

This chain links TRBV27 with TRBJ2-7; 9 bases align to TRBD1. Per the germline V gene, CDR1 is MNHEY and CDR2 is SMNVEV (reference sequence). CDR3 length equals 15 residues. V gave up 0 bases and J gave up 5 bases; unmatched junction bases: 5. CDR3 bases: TGTGCCAGCAGTTTATCGTTGACAGGGGGAGACGAGCAGTACTTC. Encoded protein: CASSLSLTGGDEQYF.

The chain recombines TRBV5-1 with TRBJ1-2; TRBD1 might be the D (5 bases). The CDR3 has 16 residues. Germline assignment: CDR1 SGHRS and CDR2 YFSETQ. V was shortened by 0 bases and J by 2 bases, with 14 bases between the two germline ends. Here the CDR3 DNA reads TGCGCCAGCAGCTTGGAGAATACAGGACTAAACTATGGCTACACCTTC. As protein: CASSLENTGLNYGYTF.

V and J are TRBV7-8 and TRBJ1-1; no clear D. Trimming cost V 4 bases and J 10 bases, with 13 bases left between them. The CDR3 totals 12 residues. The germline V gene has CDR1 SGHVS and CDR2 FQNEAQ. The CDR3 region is CASSSPARAAFF. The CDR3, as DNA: TGTGCCAGCAGCTCCCCCGCTCGCGCAGCTTTCTTT.

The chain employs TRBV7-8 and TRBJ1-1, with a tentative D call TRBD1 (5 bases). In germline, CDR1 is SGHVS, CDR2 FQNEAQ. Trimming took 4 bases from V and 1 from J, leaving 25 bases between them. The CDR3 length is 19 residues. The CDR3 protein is CASSSGLGQYPKRNTEAFF. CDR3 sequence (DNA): TGTGCCAGCAGCTCGGGTTTAGGACAATACCCAAAGAGGAACACTGAAGCTTTCTTT. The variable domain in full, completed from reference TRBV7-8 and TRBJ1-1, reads GAGVSQSPRYKVAKRGQDVALRCDPISGHVSLFWYQQALGQGPEFLTYFQNEAQLDKSGLPSDRFFAERPEGSVSTLKIQRTQQEDSAVYLCASSSGLGQYPKRNTEAFFGQGTRLTVV.

This chain's CDR3 is CASTKGDRGNTEAFF. The CDR3 nucleotides are TGTGCCAGCACCAAAGGCGACAGGGGGAACACTGAAGCTTTCTTT. This rearrangement joins TRBV6-6 to TRBJ1-1; TRBD1 agrees at 8 bases. Germline V lookup: CDR1 MNHNY, CDR2 SVGAGI (reference sequence). V shed 7 bases and J 1 base; nucleotides not matched to a gene: 8. The CDR3 consists of 15 residues.

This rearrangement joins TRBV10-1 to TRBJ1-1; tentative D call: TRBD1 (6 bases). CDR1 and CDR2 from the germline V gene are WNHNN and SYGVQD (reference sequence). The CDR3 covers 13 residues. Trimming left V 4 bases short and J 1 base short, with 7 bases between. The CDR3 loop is CASSVDRNTEAFF. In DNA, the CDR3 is TGCGCCAGCAGTGTGGACAGGAACACTGAAGCTTTCTTT.

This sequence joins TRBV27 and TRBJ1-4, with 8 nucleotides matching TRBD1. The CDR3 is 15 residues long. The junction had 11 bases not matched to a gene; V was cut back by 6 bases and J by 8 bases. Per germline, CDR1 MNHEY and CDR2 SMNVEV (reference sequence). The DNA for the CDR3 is TGTGCCAGCAGCCGGGCGACAGGGGTAGGAGAAAAACTGTTTTTT. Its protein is CASSRATGVGEKLFF.

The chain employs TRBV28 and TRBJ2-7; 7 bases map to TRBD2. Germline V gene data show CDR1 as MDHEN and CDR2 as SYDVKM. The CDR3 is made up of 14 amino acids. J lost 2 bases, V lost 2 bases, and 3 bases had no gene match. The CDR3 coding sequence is TGTGCCAGCAGTTTACGGGGGGAGACCTACGAGCAGTACTTC. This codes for CASSLRGETYEQYF.

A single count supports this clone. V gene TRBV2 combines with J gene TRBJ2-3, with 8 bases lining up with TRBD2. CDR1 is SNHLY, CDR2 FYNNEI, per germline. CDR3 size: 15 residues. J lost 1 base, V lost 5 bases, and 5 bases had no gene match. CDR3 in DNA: TGTGCCAGCAGTCGGTTGACTAGCGGCACAGATACGCAGTATTTT. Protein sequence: CASSRLTSGTDTQYF.

The CDR3 here is CATLTSGAYEQYF. The CDR3 DNA follows: TGTGCCACCCTAACTAGCGGAGCCTACGAGCAGTACTTC. The chain combines TRBV10-3 with TRBJ2-7; 8 bases are a match to TRBD2. The V segment lost 10 bases and the J segment 2 bases; nucleotides outside the gene matches: 7. The CDR3 extends over 13 amino acids. Looked up from germline, CDR1 is ENHRY and CDR2 is SYGVKD.